This TCR beta chain was profiled in a study of blood T cells in healthy people across ages. The use of a sample-barcoded 5' primer and a J-beta primer mix characterized a second PCR of 7 to 11 cycles. In TCRdb, the 5' RACE reads were re-called with MiXCR into one record per CDR3 protein. The sample holds hundreds of thousands of distinct CDR3 sequences; 29% are singletons and the top ten take 15% to 20%. The CDR3 totals 13 residues. Germline V CDR1 and CDR2: SGHTA, FQGNSA. V lost 5 bases and J lost 13; bases outside the gene matches: 11. The receptor's source is a woman older than 75 in good health. Sequenced material: blood. The chain employs TRBV7-2 and TRBJ2-1, with 7 bases that match TRBD2. CDR3 DNA sequence: TGTGCCAGCAGCCGCCCGGGGGGAGAGGCCCAGTTCTTC. Its translation: CASSRPGGEAQFF. The complete variable domain, with remaining parts taken from reference TRBV7-2 and TRBJ2-1, reads GAGVSQSPSNKVTEKGKDVELRCDPISGHTALYWYRQSLGQGLEFLIYFQGNSAPDKSGLPSDRFSAERTGGSVSTLTIQRTQQEDSAVYLCASSRPGGEAQFFGPGTRLTVL.